These 11 T cell receptor beta chains share one sample of origin, sequenced in a study of T cells after yellow fever vaccination. TCRdb re-called the 5' RACE reads through MiXCR, storing one row per CDR3 protein. The sample consists of some 340,000 distinct CDR3 sequences, around 11% of them appearing once. The source material was CD4+ T cells sorted from PBMCs, sampled 45 days after the yellow fever booster vaccination. The receptors were gathered from a man aged 18 to 30 who received the YFV17D yellow fever vaccine.

This clonotype was counted a few times. V and J are TRBV4-1 and TRBJ2-3; TRBD2 matches 10 bases. The CDR3 sequence is 16 residues long. The V segment lost 0 bases and the J segment 5 bases; nucleotides outside the gene matches: 5. The V gene's germline CDR1 is MGHRA and CDR2 YSYEKL. CDR3 sequence reads: CASSQDGLAGEDTQYF. Written as DNA, the CDR3 is TGCGCCAGCAGCCAAGATGGGCTAGCGGGGGAAGATACGCAGTATTTT.

The J gene is TRBJ2-5, the V gene TRBV7-2, with D unclear. The V end lost 1 base, the J end lost 0 bases, and 6 bases lay between the germline ends. CDR1 is SGHTA, CDR2 FQGNSA, per germline. The CDR3 runs to 14 residues. CDR3 nucleotides: TGTGCCAGCAGCTTAGAAGCTTACCAAGAGACCCAGTACTTC. Translation: CASSLEAYQETQYF.

The count of this clonotype is one. The chain uses TRBV20-1 and TRBJ2-5; D gene uncertain. Germline V gene lookup returns CDR1 DFQATT and CDR2 SNEGSKA (reference sequence). The CDR3 length is 12 residues. V gave up 6 bases and J gave up 5 bases, with 13 bases separating them. CDR3: CSALPFGETQYF. In DNA, the CDR3 is TGCAGTGCCCTCCCGTTCGGGGAGACCCAGTACTTC.

The chain uses TRBV10-3 and TRBJ1-1; D gene unclear. Trimming left V 7 bases short and J 6 bases short, with 15 bases between. The CDR3 runs to 13 residues. Germline CDR1 is ENHRY and CDR2 is SYGVKD. The CDR3 here is CAIKRVGSSEAFF. The DNA for the CDR3 is TGTGCCATCAAAAGGGTGGGGTCGTCTGAAGCTTTCTTT.

This clonotype occurred many times. This rearrangement joins TRBV7-9 to TRBJ2-3; TRBD1 might be the D (5 bases). Trimming left V 1 base short and J 0 bases short, with 11 bases between. The germline CDR1 and CDR2 sequences are SEHNR and FQNEAQ (reference sequence). The CDR3 is 16 amino acids. The CDR3, as DNA: TGTGCCAGCAGCTTAGGGCAGGGCCTCAGCACAGATACGCAGTATTTT. Translated: CASSLGQGLSTDTQYF.

This clonotype was counted many times. This sequence joins TRBV4-3 and TRBJ2-1, with D unresolved. The V gene lost 0 bases and the J gene lost 9 bases, with 12 bases spanning the gap. From germline, CDR1 is LGHNA and CDR2 YSLEER. The CDR3 extends over 14 amino acids. In nucleotides, the CDR3 is TGCGCCAGCAGCCAAGAAGCCCTCATGGGTGAGCAGTTCTTC. This encodes CASSQEALMGEQFF.

The rearrangement joins TRBV7-2 to TRBJ2-1; D is undetermined. The CDR3 totals 13 residues. Deletions cut 2 bases from V and 7 bases from J, with 9 bases between. Germline V lookup: CDR1 SGHTA, CDR2 FQGNSA. For the CDR3, the DNA is TGTGCCAGCAGCTTAAACTCTCCGAATGAGCAGTTCTTC. It encodes CASSLNSPNEQFF.

The chain has TRBV5-1 and TRBJ2-1; either TRBD1 or TRBD2 may supply D (5 bases each). Germline V gives CDR1 SGHRS, CDR2 YFSETQ. V was cut by 0 bases and J by 6 bases, with 10 bases left in between. The CDR3 sequence is 14 residues long. CDR3 in amino acids: CASSLGDHRNEQFF. In nucleotides, the CDR3 is TGCGCCAGCAGCTTGGGGGACCACCGCAATGAGCAGTTCTTC.

A few counts support this clonotype. CDR3 in DNA: TGCGCCAGCAGCCAAGAGGGGCCGGACAGGGCGAACACCGGGGAGCTGTTTTTT. Translating it yields CASSQEGPDRANTGELFF. The chain combines TRBV4-3 with TRBJ2-2; 8 bases map to TRBD1. The length of the CDR3 is 18 residues. The germline V gene has CDR1 LGHNA and CDR2 YSLEER. After removal of 0 bases from V and 0 bases from J, the junction contained 6 bases not matched to a gene.

The chain links TRBV29-1 to TRBJ1-1; no firm D call. This CDR3 region has 13 residues. Germline lookup yields CDR1 SQVTM and CDR2 ANQGSEA. Trimming stripped 7 bases from V and 3 bases from J, with 15 bases between. CDR3 bases: TGCAGCGCCTCGTACGGGGAATACACTGAAGCTTTCTTT. Its translation: CSASYGEYTEAFF.

This clonotype came up a few times. The chain links TRBV5-1 to TRBJ2-3; TRBD2 aligns across 9 bases. The CDR3 runs to 16 residues. CDR1 SGHRS and CDR2 YFSETQ come from the germline V gene. V trimming: 4 bases; J trimming: 2 bases; junction bases outside the gene matches: 8. DNA of the CDR3: TGCGCCAGCAGCACAGGGACTAGCATTTCCACAGATACGCAGTATTTT. Protein sequence: CASSTGTSISTDTQYF.